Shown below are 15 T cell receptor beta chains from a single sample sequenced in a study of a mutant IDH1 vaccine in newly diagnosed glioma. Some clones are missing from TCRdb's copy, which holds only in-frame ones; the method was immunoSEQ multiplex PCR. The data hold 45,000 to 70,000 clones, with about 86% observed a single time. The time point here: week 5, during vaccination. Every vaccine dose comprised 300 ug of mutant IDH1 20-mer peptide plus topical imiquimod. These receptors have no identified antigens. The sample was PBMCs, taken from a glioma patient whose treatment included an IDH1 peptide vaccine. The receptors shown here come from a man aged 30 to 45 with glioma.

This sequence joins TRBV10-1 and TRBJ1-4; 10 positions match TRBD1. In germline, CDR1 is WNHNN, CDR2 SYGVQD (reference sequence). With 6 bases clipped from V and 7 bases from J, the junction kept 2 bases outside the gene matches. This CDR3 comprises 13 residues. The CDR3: CASSRDRGEKLFF. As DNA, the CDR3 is TGCGCCAGCAGCCGGGACAGGGGTGAAAAACTGTTTTTT.

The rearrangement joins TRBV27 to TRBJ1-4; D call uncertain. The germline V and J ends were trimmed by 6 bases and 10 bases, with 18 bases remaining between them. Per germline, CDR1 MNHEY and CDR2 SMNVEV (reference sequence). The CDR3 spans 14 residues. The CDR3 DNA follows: TGTGCCAGCAGCTTCGGACCGGACTCCGGAAAACTGTTTTTT. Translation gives CASSFGPDSGKLFF.

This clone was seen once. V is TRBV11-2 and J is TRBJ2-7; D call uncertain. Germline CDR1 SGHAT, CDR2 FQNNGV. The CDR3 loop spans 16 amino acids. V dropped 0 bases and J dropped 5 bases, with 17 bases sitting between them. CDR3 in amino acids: CASSLDLGRVPHEQYF. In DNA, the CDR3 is TGTGCCAGCAGCTTAGATCTGGGCCGGGTCCCCCACGAGCAGTACTTC.

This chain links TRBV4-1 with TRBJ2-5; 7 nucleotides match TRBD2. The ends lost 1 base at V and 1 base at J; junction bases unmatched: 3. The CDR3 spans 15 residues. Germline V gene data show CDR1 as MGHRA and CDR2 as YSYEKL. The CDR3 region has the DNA TGCGCCAGCAGCCAAGTCACTAGCGCCCAAGAGACCCAGTACTTC. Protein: CASSQVTSAQETQYF.

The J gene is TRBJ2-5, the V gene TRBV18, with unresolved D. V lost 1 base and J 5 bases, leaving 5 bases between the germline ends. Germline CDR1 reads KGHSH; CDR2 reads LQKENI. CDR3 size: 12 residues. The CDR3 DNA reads TGTGCCAGCTCACCACGTTCTGAGACCCAGTACTTC. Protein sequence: CASSPRSETQYF.

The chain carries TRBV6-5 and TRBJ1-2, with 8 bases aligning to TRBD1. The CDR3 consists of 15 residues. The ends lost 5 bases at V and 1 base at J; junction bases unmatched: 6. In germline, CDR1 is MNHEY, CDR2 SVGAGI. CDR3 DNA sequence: TGTGCCAGCAGTAAGACAGGGGAATTTAACTATGGCTACACCTTC. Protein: CASSKTGEFNYGYTF.

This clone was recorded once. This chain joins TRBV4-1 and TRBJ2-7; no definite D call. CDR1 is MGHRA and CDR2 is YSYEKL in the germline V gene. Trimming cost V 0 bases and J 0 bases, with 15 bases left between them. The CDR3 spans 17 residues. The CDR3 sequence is CASSQEKGSSTSYEQYF. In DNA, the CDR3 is TGCGCCAGCAGCCAAGAAAAAGGGTCCTCAACCTCCTACGAGCAGTACTTC.

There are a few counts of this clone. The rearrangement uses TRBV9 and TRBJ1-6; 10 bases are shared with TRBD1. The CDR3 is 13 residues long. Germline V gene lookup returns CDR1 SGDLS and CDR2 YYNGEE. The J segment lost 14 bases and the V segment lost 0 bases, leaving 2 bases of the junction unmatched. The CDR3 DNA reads TGTGCCAGCAGCGTAGAGGGACAGGGGTCCCTCCACTTT. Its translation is CASSVEGQGSLHF.

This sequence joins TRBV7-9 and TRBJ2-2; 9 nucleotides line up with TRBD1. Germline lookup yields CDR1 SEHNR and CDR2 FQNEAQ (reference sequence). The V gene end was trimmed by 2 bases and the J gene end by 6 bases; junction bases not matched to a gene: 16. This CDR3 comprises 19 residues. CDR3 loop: CASSLKTTITGGAAGELFF. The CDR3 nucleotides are TGTGCCAGCAGCTTAAAGACGACCATAACAGGGGGCGCGGCCGGGGAGCTGTTTTTT.

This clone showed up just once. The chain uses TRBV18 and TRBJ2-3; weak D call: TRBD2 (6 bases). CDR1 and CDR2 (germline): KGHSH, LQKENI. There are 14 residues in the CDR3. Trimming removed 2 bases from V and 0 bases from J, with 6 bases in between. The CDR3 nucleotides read TGTGCCAGCTCACCAGGGGGGAGCACAGATACGCAGTATTTT. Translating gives CASSPGGSTDTQYF.

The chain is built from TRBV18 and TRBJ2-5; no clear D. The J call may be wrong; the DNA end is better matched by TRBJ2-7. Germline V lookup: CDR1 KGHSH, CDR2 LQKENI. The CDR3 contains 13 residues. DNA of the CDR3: TGTGCCAGCTCACCCCAGCTAGAGTACGAGCAGTACTTC. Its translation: CASSPQLEYEQYF.

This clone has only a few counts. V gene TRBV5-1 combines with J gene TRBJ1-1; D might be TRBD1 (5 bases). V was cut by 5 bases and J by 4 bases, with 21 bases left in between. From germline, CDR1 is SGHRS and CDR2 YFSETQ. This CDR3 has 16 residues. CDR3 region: CASRSGAYKVFTEAFF. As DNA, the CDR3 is TGCGCCAGCAGATCCGGGGCCTATAAGGTTTTCACTGAAGCTTTCTTT.

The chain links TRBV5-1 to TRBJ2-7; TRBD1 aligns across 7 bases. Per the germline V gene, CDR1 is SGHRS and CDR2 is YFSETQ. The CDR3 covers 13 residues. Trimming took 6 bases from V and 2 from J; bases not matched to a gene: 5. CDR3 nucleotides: TGCGCCAGCACCAGGACAGGTACCTACGAGCAGTACTTC. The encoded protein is CASTRTGTYEQYF.

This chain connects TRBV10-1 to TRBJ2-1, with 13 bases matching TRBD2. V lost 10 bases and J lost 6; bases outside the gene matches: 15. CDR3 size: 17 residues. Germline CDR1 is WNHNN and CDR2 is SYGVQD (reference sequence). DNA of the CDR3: TGCGCCACCACGAACCCCCCTACTAGCGGGGGGGCCAATGAGCAGTTCTTC. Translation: CATTNPPTSGGANEQFF.

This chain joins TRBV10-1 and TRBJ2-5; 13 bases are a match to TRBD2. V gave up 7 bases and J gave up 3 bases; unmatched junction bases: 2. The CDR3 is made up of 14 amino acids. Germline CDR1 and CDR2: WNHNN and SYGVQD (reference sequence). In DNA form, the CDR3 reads TGCGCCAGCACCGGGACTAGCGGGGAAGAGACCCAGTACTTC. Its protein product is CASTGTSGEETQYF.